These T cell receptor beta chains were read from a single sample in a study of blood T cell repertoires in COVID-19. Method: immunoSEQ multiplex PCR; TCRdb's copy keeps in-frame clones and lacks some. Of 180,000 or so clones listed, roughly 76% are singletons. Sequenced material: peripheral blood. The receptor source for this set is a woman aged 50 to 65 with active or convalescent COVID-19. Both conserved end residues are part of each CDR3. The D gene is left open where the match is weak. Where a row states a size, it is once, few, many or the class of an expanded clone; other rows omit it.

cdr3_length: 11
clone_size: -
d_call: -
v_call: TRBV30
j_call: TRBJ2-7
cdr3_aa: CARQQGYEQYF
cdr3_nt: TGTGCCCGTCAACAGGGATACGAGCAGTACTTC

cdr3_length: 13
clone_size: -
d_call: TRBD1
v_call: TRBV6-5
j_call: TRBJ1-1
cdr3_aa: CASSSSGQGGAFF
cdr3_nt: TGTGCCAGCAGTTCCTCGGGACAGGGCGGTGCTTTCTTT

cdr3_length: 14
clone_size: -
d_call: TRBD1
v_call: TRBV3-1/TRBV3-2
j_call: TRBJ1-4
cdr3_aa: CASSYDRGNEKLFF
cdr3_nt: TGTGCCAGCAGTTACGACAGGGGTAATGAAAAACTGTTTTTT

cdr3_length: 14
clone_size: -
d_call: TRBD1
v_call: TRBV27
j_call: TRBJ1-2
cdr3_aa: CASRGQGSRHGYTF
cdr3_nt: TGTGCCAGCAGAGGACAGGGTTCCCGCCATGGCTACACCTTC

cdr3_length: 14
clone_size: once
d_call: -
v_call: TRBV28
j_call: TRBJ2-2
cdr3_aa: CASSPSDKAGELFF
cdr3_nt: TGTGCCAGCAGCCCGTCTGACAAGGCCGGGGAGCTGTTTTTT

cdr3_length: 13
clone_size: few
d_call: -
v_call: TRBV5-1
j_call: TRBJ1-1
cdr3_aa: CASSLGVNTEAFF
cdr3_nt: TGCGCCAGCAGCTTGGGCGTGAACACTGAAGCTTTCTTT

cdr3_length: 15
clone_size: -
d_call: TRBD1
v_call: TRBV7-2
j_call: TRBJ1-6
cdr3_aa: CASSGGTASGSPLHF
cdr3_nt: TGTGCCAGCAGCGGAGGGACAGCAAGCGGTTCACCCCTCCACTTT

cdr3_length: 14
clone_size: -
d_call: TRBD2
v_call: TRBV5-1
j_call: TRBJ2-5
cdr3_aa: CASSPGGGGETQYF
cdr3_nt: TGCGCCAGCAGCCCGGGCGGGGGTGGCGAGACCCAGTACTTC

cdr3_length: 16
clone_size: -
d_call: TRBD1
v_call: TRBV3-1/TRBV3-2
j_call: TRBJ1-1
cdr3_aa: CASSRPGGQGKTEAFF
cdr3_nt: TGTGCCAGCAGCCGCCCAGGGGGCCAGGGAAAGACTGAAGCTTTCTTT

cdr3_length: 13
clone_size: -
d_call: -
v_call: TRBV5-8
j_call: TRBJ1-2
cdr3_aa: CASSWQVRYGYTF
cdr3_nt: TGTGCCAGCAGCTGGCAGGTTCGCTATGGCTACACCTTC

cdr3_length: 15
clone_size: -
d_call: -
v_call: TRBV5-6
j_call: TRBJ2-2
cdr3_aa: CASSFDRRNTGELFF
cdr3_nt: TGTGCCAGCAGCTTCGACAGGAGGAACACCGGGGAGCTGTTTTTT

cdr3_length: 15
clone_size: -
d_call: -
v_call: TRBV13
j_call: TRBJ1-2
cdr3_aa: CASSVAARSIYGYTF
cdr3_nt: TGTGCCAGCAGCGTAGCAGCGCGCTCAATTTATGGCTACACCTTC

cdr3_length: 14
clone_size: -
d_call: TRBD1
v_call: TRBV19
j_call: TRBJ2-7
cdr3_aa: CASSIGTGSNEQYF
cdr3_nt: TGTGCCAGTAGTATAGGGACAGGGAGCAACGAGCAGTACTTC

cdr3_length: 11
clone_size: -
d_call: TRBD2
v_call: TRBV20-1
j_call: TRBJ2-7
cdr3_aa: CSIAGRYEQYF
cdr3_nt: TGCAGCATAGCGGGAAGATACGAGCAGTACTTC

cdr3_length: 14
clone_size: -
d_call: -
v_call: TRBV25-1
j_call: TRBJ2-3
cdr3_aa: CASSRRTGSDTQYF
cdr3_nt: TGTGCCAGCAGCCGCCGCACAGGGTCAGATACGCAGTATTTT

cdr3_length: 15
clone_size: -
d_call: TRBD1
v_call: TRBV7-8
j_call: TRBJ1-4
cdr3_aa: CASSFSTGGNEKLFF
cdr3_nt: TGTGCCAGCAGCTTCTCGACAGGGGGGAATGAAAAACTGTTTTTT

cdr3_length: 15
clone_size: -
d_call: TRBD1
v_call: TRBV7-2
j_call: TRBJ1-6
cdr3_aa: CASNIRQGYNSPLHF
cdr3_nt: TGTGCCAGCAACATAAGACAGGGTTATAATTCACCCCTCCACTTT

cdr3_length: 18
clone_size: -
d_call: TRBD2
v_call: TRBV27
j_call: TRBJ2-3
cdr3_aa: CASTPLEASGVWADTQYF
cdr3_nt: TGTGCCAGCACGCCACTTGAGGCGAGCGGGGTCTGGGCAGATACGCAGTATTTT